These T cell receptor beta chains were read from a single sample in a study of a mutant IDH1 vaccine in newly diagnosed glioma. The repertoire was sequenced with immunoSEQ multiplex PCR; TCRdb's copy has only in-frame clones and lacks some. The data contain tens of thousands of clones, around nine tenths of them singletons. These receptors are not linked to any known antigen. The sample in question was PBMCs, obtained from a glioma patient whose treatment included an IDH1 peptide vaccine. The source is a man younger than 40 with glioma. Each CDR3 is given with its conserved first and last residue. Each record gives: CDR3 protein, CDR3 DNA, CDR3 length, V gene, D gene, J gene, clone size. D genes are given only for firm matches. Only some rows state a clone size, as once, few, many or a class for expanded clones.

CASSKPSTGRYTEAFF | TGTGCCAGCAGCAAACCATCGACGGGACGGTACACTGAAGCTTTCTTT | 16 | TRBV7-8 | . | TRBJ1-1 | .
CAISRDGELFF | TGTGCCATCAGTAGGGACGGGGAGCTGTTTTTT | 11 | TRBV10-3 | . | TRBJ2-2 | .
CASSSGRNYGYTF | TGTGCCAGCAGCTCCGGACGGAACTATGGCTACACCTTC | 13 | TRBV5-4 | . | TRBJ1-2 | .
CASSRANTGELFF | TGCGCCAGTAGCCGGGCGAACACCGGGGAGCTGTTTTTT | 13 | TRBV7-3 | . | TRBJ2-2 | .
CASSEGGYSYEQYF | TGTGCCAGCAGTGAAGGGGGATACTCCTACGAGCAGTACTTC | 14 | TRBV6-1 | . | TRBJ2-7 | .
CASSLAQGADYEQYF | TGTGCCAGCAGCTTGGCCCAGGGGGCGGACTACGAGCAGTACTTC | 15 | TRBV5-4 | TRBD1 | TRBJ2-7 | .
CASSPRGLRYEQYF | TGTGCCAGCAGCCCCAGGGGTCTGCGATACGAGCAGTACTTC | 14 | TRBV7-9 | . | TRBJ2-7 | .
CASSPLTGALGELFF | TGTGCCAGCAGCCCGCTGACAGGGGCCCTCGGGGAGCTGTTTTTT | 15 | TRBV7-2 | TRBD1 | TRBJ2-2 | .
CASRPTGSNEKLFF | TGTGCCAGCAGGCCGACAGGATCTAATGAAAAACTGTTTTTT | 14 | TRBV6-5 | . | TRBJ1-4 | .
CASSLQGESTDTQYF | TGTGCCAGCAGTTTACAGGGGGAGAGCACAGATACGCAGTATTTT | 15 | TRBV27 | TRBD1 | TRBJ2-3 | .
CASSESEAGELFF | TGTGCCAGCAGTGAATCGGAGGCCGGGGAGCTGTTTTTT | 13 | TRBV6-4 | . | TRBJ2-2 | .
CASSLGGRSGNTIYF | TGTGCCAGCAGCTTAGGGGGGCGCTCTGGTAACACCATATATTTT | 15 | TRBV7-2 | . | TRBJ1-3 | once
CASRNPLGGGRYGYTF | TGTGCCAGCAGAAACCCCCTCGGGGGGGGCAGGTATGGCTACACCTTC | 16 | TRBV28 | . | TRBJ1-2 | once
CASRQDTGELFF | TGTGCCAGCAGACAAGACACCGGGGAGCTGTTTTTT | 12 | TRBV13 | . | TRBJ2-2 | .
CASSPRKGSGYTF | TGCGCCAGCAGCCCCCGCAAGGGGTCGGGCTACACCTTC | 13 | TRBV5-1 | . | TRBJ1-2 | .
CASSDKPGTSGVDEQFF | TGTGCCAGCAGCGACAAACCCGGGACTAGCGGTGTAGATGAGCAGTTCTTC | 17 | TRBV11-2 | TRBD2 | TRBJ2-1 | few
CASSQGGSPSTYEQYF | TGCGCCAGCAGCCAAGGTGGCAGCCCCTCCACCTACGAGCAGTACTTC | 16 | TRBV4-1 | . | TRBJ2-7 | .
CATSTGGATDTQYF | TGTGCCACCAGCACCGGGGGGGCTACAGATACGCAGTATTTT | 14 | TRBV2 | TRBD2 | TRBJ2-3 | .
CAWSRAEGYTF | TGTGCCTGGAGTCGGGCAGAGGGCTACACCTTC | 11 | TRBV30 | . | TRBJ1-2 | .
CARMTGGFGYTF | TGTGCCAGAATGACAGGGGGCTTTGGCTACACCTTC | 12 | TRBV30 | TRBD1 | TRBJ1-2 | .
CASSRISGVRTGELFF | TGTGCCAGCAGCCGGATCAGTGGGGTTCGGACCGGGGAGCTGTTTTTT | 16 | TRBV7-3 | . | TRBJ2-2 | .
CASSTSAPSGAYEQYF | TGTGCCAGCAGCACTAGTGCCCCTAGCGGGGCCTACGAGCAGTACTTC | 16 | TRBV7-9 | TRBD2 | TRBJ2-7 | .
CAINAGQDFNSPLHF | TGTGCCATCAATGCCGGACAGGACTTTAATTCACCCCTCCACTTT | 15 | TRBV10-3 | TRBD1 | TRBJ1-6 | .
CASGAWKGRWYGYTF | TGTGCCAGCGGAGCTTGGAAGGGCAGATGGTATGGCTACACCTTC | 15 | TRBV7-9 | . | TRBJ1-2 | few
CATYGGRLYGYTF | TGTGCCACTTACGGGGGGCGTTTATATGGCTACACCTTC | 13 | TRBV2 | . | TRBJ1-2 | .
CASSAAETRVEYF | TGTGCCAGCAGTGCTGCCGAGACTAGAGTCGAGTACTTC | 13 | TRBV6-5 | . | TRBJ2-7 | .
CASKPLHTGELFF | TGTGCCAGCAAACCGTTACACACCGGGGAGCTGTTTTTT | 13 | TRBV2 | . | TRBJ2-2 | .
CASSPAGYGYTF | TGTGCCAGCAGCCCCGCAGGCTATGGCTACACCTTC | 12 | TRBV7-6 | . | TRBJ1-2 | .
CASSPGPLIPGEKLFF | TGTGCCAGCAGTCCTGGACCGTTGATTCCAGGGGAAAAACTGTTTTTT | 16 | TRBV5-5 | . | TRBJ1-4 | .
CASSGLSYNEQFF | TGTGCCAGTAGTGGTCTTTCCTACAATGAGCAGTTCTTC | 13 | TRBV19 | . | TRBJ2-1 | few
CASSLDNSNQPQHF | TGTGCCAGCAGTTTAGATAATAGCAATCAGCCCCAGCATTTT | 14 | TRBV6-6 | . | TRBJ1-5 | few
CASQVRAGMTYEQYF | TGTGCCAGTCAGGTTAGGGCAGGGATGACCTACGAGCAGTACTTC | 15 | TRBV28 | . | TRBJ2-7 | .
CASSASTVRTDTQYF | TGTGCCAGTAGTGCCTCGACAGTACGCACAGATACGCAGTATTTT | 15 | TRBV19 | . | TRBJ2-3 | few
CASSLDRENTEAFF | TGTGCCAGCAGTCTCGACAGGGAGAACACTGAAGCTTTCTTT | 14 | TRBV6-1 | TRBD1 | TRBJ1-1 | .
CSAPSSSYNEQFF | TGCAGCGCCCCCTCGAGCTCCTACAATGAGCAGTTCTTC | 13 | TRBV29-1 | . | TRBJ2-1 | .
CASSLVRQYEQYF | TGCGCCAGCAGCTTGGTTCGGCAGTACGAGCAGTACTTC | 13 | TRBV5-1 | . | TRBJ2-7 | .
CASSDSVSGEAFF | TGTGCCAGCAGCGACAGCGTGTCGGGAGAAGCTTTCTTT | 13 | TRBV7-9 | . | TRBJ1-1 | .
CASSGARSAFF | TGTGCCAGCAGTGGGGCGAGGAGTGCTTTCTTT | 11 | TRBV27 | . | TRBJ1-1 | .
CASSPYRAPKKGSYNSPLHF | TGTGCCAGCAGTCCCTACCGGGCCCCAAAAAAAGGCTCCTATAATTCACCCCTCCACTTT | 20 | TRBV28 | . | TRBJ1-6 | .
CASSEGQSYGYTF | TGTGCCAGCAGTGAAGGGCAGAGCTATGGCTACACCTTC | 13 | TRBV25-1 | . | TRBJ1-2 | .
CASSTLQGPYEQYF | TGTGCCAGCAGCACCCTCCAGGGGCCCTACGAGCAGTACTTC | 14 | TRBV28 | . | TRBJ2-7 | .
CAWSGDGRGSYNEQFF | TGTGCCTGGAGTGGGGACGGACGGGGCTCCTACAATGAGCAGTTCTTC | 16 | TRBV30 | . | TRBJ2-1 | .
CASSQRTTGGRESGYTF | TGTGCCAGCAGCCAGCGAACCACAGGAGGGAGGGAATCTGGCTACACCTTC | 17 | TRBV4-2 | . | TRBJ1-2 | .
CASSWDRGHGLAGEEYF | TGTGCCAGCAGCTGGGACAGGGGGCATGGACTAGCGGGAGAAGAGTACTTC | 17 | TRBV5-4 | . | TRBJ2-5 | .
CASSLAIYNEQYF | TGTGCCAGCAGCTTGGCCATCTATAACGAGCAGTACTTC | 13 | TRBV5-4 | . | TRBJ2-7 | .
CASSESGNTIYF | TGTGCCAGCAGTGAATCCGGAAACACCATATATTTT | 12 | TRBV2 | . | TRBJ1-3 | .
CASSPSFGNQPQHF | TGTGCCAGCTCACCGTCTTTCGGCAATCAGCCCCAGCATTTT | 14 | TRBV18 | . | TRBJ1-5 | .
CASSSRTGIAYGYTF | TGTGCCAGCAGTTCCCGGACAGGGATAGCGTATGGCTACACCTTC | 15 | TRBV27 | TRBD1 | TRBJ1-2 | .